The T cell receptor beta chain under discussion was sequenced for a study of blood T cell repertoires in COVID-19. Background on the study: In each case, the material was cDNA or gDNA derived from T cells, B-cell-depleted T cells, or PBMCs.

Original handling: Using reference gene primer amplification, nucleated cell counts were estimated. Assay: immunoSEQ multiplex PCR; the TCRdb copy retains only in-frame clones and omits some. The DNA gave D and trimming, while V, J and clone size come from that table. The data show approximately 190,000 clones, over 80% seen once. The V and J ends lost 1 base and 4 bases respectively, with 11 bases between them. The germline CDR1 and CDR2 sequences are SGHVS and FQNEAQ. This CDR3 spans 15 amino acids. Participant age was roughly 18 to 89 years, and participants resided in 25 or so US areas. The chain links TRBV7-8 to TRBJ2-1; the D gene is possibly TRBD1 (5 bases). This receptor was taken from a woman aged 25 to 39 who had been exposed to COVID-19. Sequenced sample: PBMCs or T cells enriched from blood (not recorded which). In DNA form, the CDR3 reads TGTGCCAGCAGCTTAGAGGGGCACTTTTACAATGAGCAGTTCTTC. Its translation: CASSLEGHFYNEQFF.